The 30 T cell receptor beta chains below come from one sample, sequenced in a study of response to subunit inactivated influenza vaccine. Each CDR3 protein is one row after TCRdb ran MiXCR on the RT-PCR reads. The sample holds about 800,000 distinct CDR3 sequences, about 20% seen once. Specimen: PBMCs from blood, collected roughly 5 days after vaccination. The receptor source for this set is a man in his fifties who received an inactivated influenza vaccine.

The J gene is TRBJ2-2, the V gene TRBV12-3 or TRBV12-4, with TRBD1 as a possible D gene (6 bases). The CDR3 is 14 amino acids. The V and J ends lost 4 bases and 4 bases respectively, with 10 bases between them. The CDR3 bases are TGTGCCAGCAGTTGGAGCAGGGGCACCGGGGAGCTGTTTTTT. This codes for CASSWSRGTGELFF.

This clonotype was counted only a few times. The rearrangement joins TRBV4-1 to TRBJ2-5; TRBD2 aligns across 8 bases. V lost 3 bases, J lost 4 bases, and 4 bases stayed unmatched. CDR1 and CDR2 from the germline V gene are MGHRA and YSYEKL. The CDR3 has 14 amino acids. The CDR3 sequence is CASSHRGGLETQYF. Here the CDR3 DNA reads TGCGCCAGCAGCCATCGGGGGGGCCTAGAGACCCAGTACTTC.

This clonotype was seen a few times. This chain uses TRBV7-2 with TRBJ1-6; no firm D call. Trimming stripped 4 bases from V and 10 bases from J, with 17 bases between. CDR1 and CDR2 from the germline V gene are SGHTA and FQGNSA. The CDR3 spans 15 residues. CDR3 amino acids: CASSSTSRIRSPLHF. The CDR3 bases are TGTGCCAGCAGCTCGACTTCGAGGATCAGATCACCCCTCCACTTT.

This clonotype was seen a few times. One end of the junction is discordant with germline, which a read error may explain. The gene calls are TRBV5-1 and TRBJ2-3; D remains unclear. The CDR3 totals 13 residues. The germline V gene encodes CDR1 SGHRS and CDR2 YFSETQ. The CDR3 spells CASRLEGSDTQYF. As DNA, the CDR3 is TGCGCCAGCAGATTGGAAGGGTCCGATACGCAGTATTTT. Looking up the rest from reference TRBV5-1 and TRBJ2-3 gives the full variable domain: KAGVTQTPRYLIKTRGQQVTLSCSPISGHRSVSWYQQTPGQGLQFLFEYFSETQRNKGNFPGRFSGRQFSNSRSEMNVSTLELGDSALYLCASRLEGSDTQYFGPGTRLTVL.

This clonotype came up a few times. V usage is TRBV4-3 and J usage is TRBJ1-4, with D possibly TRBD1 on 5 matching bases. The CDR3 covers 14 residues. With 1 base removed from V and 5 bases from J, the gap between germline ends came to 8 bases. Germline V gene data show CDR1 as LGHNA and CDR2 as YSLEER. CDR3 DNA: TGCGCCAGCAGCCAAGTGGGGGGGAATGAAAAACTGTTTTTT. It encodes CASSQVGGNEKLFF.

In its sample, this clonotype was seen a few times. CDR3 protein: CASSLSGSAGAKNIQYF. CDR3 DNA sequence: TGTGCCAGCAGCCTGTCCGGGAGCGCTGGAGCCAAAAACATTCAGTACTTC. This chain connects TRBV28 to TRBJ2-4; perhaps TRBD2 as D (6 bases). The CDR3 runs to 17 residues. Per the germline V gene, CDR1 is MDHEN and CDR2 is SYDVKM. The V gene lost 6 bases and the J gene lost 0 bases, with 18 bases spanning the gap.

The CDR3 loop reads CASSTGREIYEQYF. The CDR3 bases are TGCGCCAGCAGCACCGGACGAGAGATTTACGAGCAGTACTTC. This chain uses TRBV10-1 with TRBJ2-7; D gene unclear. This CDR3 spans 14 amino acids. Germline CDR1 is WNHNN and CDR2 is SYGVQD (reference sequence). Trimming stripped 6 bases from V and 4 bases from J, with 16 bases between.

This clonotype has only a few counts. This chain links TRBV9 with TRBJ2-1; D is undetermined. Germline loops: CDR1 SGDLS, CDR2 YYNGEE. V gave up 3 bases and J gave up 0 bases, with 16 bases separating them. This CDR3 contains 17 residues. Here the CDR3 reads CASSARTWASSYNEQFF. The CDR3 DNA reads TGTGCCAGCAGCGCCAGAACATGGGCGAGCTCCTACAATGAGCAGTTCTTC. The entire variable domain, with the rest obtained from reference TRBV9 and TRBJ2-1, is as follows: DSGVTQTPKHLITATGQRVTLRCSPRSGDLSVYWYQQSLDQGLQFLIQYYNGEERAKGNILERFSAQQFPDLHSELNLSSLELGDSALYFCASSARTWASSYNEQFFGPGTRLTVL.

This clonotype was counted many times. CDR3 protein: CASSQGVARGSEAFF. The CDR3 bases are TGCGCCAGCAGCCAAGGTGTTGCTAGGGGATCTGAAGCTTTCTTT. The chain carries TRBV4-1 and TRBJ1-1; weak D call: TRBD1 (5 bases). The CDR3 runs 15 residues. The germline CDR1 and CDR2 sequences are MGHRA and YSYEKL. V lost 1 base, J lost 6 bases, and 15 bases lay in between.

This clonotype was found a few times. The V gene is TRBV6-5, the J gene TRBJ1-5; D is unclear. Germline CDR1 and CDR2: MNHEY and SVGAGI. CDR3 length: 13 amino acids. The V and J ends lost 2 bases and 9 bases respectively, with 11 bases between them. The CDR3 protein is CASSYAQRGPQHF. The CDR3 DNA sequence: TGTGCCAGCAGTTACGCGCAGCGAGGGCCCCAGCATTTT.

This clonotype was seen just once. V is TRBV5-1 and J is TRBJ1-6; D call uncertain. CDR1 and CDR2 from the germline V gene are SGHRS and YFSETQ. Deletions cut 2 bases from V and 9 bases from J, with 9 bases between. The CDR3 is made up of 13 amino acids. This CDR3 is CASSFELASPLHF. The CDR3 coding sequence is TGCGCCAGCAGCTTTGAGTTGGCTTCACCCCTCCACTTT. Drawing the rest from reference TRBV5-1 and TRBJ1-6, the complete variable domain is KAGVTQTPRYLIKTRGQQVTLSCSPISGHRSVSWYQQTPGQGLQFLFEYFSETQRNKGNFPGRFSGRQFSNSRSEMNVSTLELGDSALYLCASSFELASPLHFGNGTRLTVT.

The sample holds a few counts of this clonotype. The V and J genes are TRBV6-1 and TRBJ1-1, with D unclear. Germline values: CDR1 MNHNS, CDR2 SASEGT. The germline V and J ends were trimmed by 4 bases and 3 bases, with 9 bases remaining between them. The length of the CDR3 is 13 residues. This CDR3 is CASSGGRDTEAFF. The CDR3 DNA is TGTGCCAGCAGTGGTGGACGAGACACTGAAGCTTTCTTT.

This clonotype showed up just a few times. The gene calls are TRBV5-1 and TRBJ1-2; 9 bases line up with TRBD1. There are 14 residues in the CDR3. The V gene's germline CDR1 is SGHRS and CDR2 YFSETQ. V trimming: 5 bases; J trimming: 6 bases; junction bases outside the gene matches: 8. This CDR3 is CASRSWTGEDGYTF. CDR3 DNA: TGCGCCAGCAGATCCTGGACAGGGGAGGATGGCTACACCTTC. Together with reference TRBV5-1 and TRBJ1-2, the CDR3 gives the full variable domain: KAGVTQTPRYLIKTRGQQVTLSCSPISGHRSVSWYQQTPGQGLQFLFEYFSETQRNKGNFPGRFSGRQFSNSRSEMNVSTLELGDSALYLCASRSWTGEDGYTFGSGTRLTVV.

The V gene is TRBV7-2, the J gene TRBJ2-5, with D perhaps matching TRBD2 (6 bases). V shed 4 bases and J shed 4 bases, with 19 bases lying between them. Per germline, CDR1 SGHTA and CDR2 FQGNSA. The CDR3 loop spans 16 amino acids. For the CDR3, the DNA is TGTGCCAGCAGCTCAGACGCGGGACTTTTAGGAGAGACCCAGTACTTC. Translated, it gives CASSSDAGLLGETQYF.

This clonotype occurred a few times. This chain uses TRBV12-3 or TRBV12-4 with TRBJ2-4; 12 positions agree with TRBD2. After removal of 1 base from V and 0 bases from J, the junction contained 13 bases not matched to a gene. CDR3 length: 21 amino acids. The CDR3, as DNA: TGTGCCAGCAGTTTAGAGACTAGCGGGAGCCGGGCTATGGTAGCCAAAAACATTCAGTACTTC. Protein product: CASSLETSGSRAMVAKNIQYF.

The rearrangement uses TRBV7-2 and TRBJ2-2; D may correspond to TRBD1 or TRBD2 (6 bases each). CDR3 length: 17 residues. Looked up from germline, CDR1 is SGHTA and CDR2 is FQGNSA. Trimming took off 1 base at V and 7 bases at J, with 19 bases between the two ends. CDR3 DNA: TGTGCCAGCAGCTTAGTCGGGGGCCGTTCCTCGGGCGGGGAGCTGTTTTTT. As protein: CASSLVGGRSSGGELFF.

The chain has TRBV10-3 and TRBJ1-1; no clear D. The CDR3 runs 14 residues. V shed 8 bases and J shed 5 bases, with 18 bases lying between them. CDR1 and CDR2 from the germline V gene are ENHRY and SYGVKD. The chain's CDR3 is CAIAPGVSGTEAFF. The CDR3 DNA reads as TGTGCCATCGCCCCCGGGGTGTCCGGGACTGAAGCTTTCTTT.

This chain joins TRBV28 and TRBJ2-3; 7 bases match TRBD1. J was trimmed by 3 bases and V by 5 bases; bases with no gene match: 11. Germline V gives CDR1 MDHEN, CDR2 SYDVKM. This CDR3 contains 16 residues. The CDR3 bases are TGTGCCAGCAGTGCCCTCAACCTGACAGGGACAGATACGCAGTATTTT. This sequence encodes CASSALNLTGTDTQYF.

CDR3 protein: CSVNRITEAFF. The CDR3 nucleotides read TGCAGTGTTAACAGGATAACTGAAGCTTTCTTT. This chain joins TRBV20-1 and TRBJ1-1; TRBD1 might be the D (5 bases). Trimming removed 7 bases at V and 5 bases at J, with 11 bases between. Germline V CDR1 and CDR2: DFQATT, SNEGSKA (reference sequence). This CDR3 comprises 11 residues.

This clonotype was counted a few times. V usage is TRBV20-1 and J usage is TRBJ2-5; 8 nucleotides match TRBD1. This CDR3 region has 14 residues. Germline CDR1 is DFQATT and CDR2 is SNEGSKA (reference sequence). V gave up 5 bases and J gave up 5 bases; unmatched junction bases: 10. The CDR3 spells CSARIRGRRETQYF. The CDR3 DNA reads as TGCAGTGCTCGCATCAGGGGGCGCCGGGAGACCCAGTACTTC.

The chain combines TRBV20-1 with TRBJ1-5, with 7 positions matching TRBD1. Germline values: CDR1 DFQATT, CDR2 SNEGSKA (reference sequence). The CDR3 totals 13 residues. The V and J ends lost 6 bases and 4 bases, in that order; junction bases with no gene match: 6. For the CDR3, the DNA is TGCAGTGCCCTTGGACAGGAAAATCAGCCCCAGCATTTT. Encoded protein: CSALGQENQPQHF.

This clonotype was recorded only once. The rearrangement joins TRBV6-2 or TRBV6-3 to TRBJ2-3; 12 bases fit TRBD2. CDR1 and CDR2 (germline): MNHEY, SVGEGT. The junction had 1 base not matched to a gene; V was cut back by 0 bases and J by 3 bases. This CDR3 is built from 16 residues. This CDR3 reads CASSYSGLAGTDTQYF. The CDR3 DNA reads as TGTGCCAGCAGTTACTCAGGACTAGCGGGGACAGATACGCAGTATTTT.

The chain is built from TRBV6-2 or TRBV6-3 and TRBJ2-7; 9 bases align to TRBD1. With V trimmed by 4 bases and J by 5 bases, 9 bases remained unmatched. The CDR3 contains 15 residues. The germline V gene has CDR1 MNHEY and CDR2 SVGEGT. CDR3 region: CASSWIGTGRDEQYF. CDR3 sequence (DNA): TGTGCCAGCAGTTGGATCGGGACAGGGCGCGACGAGCAGTACTTC.

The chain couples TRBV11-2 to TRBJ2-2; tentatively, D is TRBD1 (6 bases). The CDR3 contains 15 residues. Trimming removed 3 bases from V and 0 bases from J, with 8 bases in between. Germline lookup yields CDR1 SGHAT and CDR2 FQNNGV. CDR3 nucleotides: TGTGCCAGCAGCTTGAGGGGGTCGAACACCGGGGAGCTGTTTTTT. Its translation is CASSLRGSNTGELFF. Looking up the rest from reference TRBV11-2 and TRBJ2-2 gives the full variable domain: EAGVAQSPRYKIIEKRQSVAFWCNPISGHATLYWYQQILGQGPKLLIQFQNNGVVDDSQLPKDRFSAERLKGVDSTLKIQPAKLEDSAVYLCASSLRGSNTGELFFGEGSRLTVL.

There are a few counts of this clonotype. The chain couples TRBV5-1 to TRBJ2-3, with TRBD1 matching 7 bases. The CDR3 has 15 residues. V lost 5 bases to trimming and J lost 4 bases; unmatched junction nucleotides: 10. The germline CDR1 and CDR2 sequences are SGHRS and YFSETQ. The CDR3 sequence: CASRLQGIGADTQYF. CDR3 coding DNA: TGCGCCAGCAGGTTACAGGGGATTGGAGCAGATACGCAGTATTTT.

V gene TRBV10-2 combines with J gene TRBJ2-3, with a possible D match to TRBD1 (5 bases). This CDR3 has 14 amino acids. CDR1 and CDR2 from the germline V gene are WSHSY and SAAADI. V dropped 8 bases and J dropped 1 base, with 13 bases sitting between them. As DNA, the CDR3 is TGCGCCAGCGGGGCGTTTGGAGGCACAGATACGCAGTATTTT. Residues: CASGAFGGTDTQYF.

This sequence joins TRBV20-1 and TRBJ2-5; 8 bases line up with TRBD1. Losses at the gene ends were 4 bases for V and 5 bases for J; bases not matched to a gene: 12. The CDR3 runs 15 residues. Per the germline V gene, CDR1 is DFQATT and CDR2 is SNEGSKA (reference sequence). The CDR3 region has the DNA TGCAGTGCTACCCCCCCGACAGGGGCCGGGGAGACCCAGTACTTC. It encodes CSATPPTGAGETQYF.

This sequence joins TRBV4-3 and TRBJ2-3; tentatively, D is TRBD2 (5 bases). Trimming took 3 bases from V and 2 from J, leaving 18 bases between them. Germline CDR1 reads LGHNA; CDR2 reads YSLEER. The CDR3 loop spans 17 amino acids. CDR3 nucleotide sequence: TGCGCCAGCAGCCAGACAATTGGCGGGCAAATCACAGATACGCAGTATTTT. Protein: CASSQTIGGQITDTQYF.

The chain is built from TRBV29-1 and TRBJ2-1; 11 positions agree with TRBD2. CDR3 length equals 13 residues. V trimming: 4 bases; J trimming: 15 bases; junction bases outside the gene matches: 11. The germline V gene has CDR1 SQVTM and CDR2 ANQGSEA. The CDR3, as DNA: TGCAGCGTTGTGAGTAGCGGGAGGGCGGCTCCGTTCTTC. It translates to CSVVSSGRAAPFF.

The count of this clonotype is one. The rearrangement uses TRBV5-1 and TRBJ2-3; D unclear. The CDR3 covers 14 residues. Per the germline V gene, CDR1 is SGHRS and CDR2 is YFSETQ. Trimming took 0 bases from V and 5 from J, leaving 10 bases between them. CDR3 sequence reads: CASSLAHVGDTQYF. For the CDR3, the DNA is TGCGCCAGCAGCTTGGCCCATGTGGGAGATACGCAGTATTTT.